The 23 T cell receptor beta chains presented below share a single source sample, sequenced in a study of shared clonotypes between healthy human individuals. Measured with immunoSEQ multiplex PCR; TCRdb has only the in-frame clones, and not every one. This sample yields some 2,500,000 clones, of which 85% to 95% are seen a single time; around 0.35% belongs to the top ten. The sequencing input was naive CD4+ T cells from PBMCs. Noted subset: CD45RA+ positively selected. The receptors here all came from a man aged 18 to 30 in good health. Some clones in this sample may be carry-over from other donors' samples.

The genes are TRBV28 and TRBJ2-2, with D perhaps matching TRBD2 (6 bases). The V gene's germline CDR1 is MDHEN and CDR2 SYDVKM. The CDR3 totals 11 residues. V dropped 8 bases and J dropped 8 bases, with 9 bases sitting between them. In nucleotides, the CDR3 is TGTGCCAGCTCGACTAGGGGGGAGCTGTTTTTT. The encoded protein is CASSTRGELFF.

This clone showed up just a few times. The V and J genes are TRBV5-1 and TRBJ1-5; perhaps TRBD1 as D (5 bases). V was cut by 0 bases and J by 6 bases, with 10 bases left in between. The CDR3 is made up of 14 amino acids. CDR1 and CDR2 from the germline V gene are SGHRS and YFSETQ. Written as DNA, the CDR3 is TGCGCCAGCAGCTTGGACGAGGGGATTCAGCCCCAGCATTTT. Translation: CASSLDEGIQPQHF.

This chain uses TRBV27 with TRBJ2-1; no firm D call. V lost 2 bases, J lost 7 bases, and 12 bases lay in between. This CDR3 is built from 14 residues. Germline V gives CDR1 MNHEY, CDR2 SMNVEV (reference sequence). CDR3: CASSLLWSVNEQFF. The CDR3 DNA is TGTGCCAGCAGTTTACTTTGGTCGGTAAATGAGCAGTTCTTC.

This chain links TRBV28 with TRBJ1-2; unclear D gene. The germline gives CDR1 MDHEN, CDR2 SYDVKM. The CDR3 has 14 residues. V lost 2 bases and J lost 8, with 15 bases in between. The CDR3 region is CASSLVGRSRGYTF. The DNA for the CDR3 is TGTGCCAGCAGTTTAGTCGGCAGGTCTCGCGGCTACACCTTC.

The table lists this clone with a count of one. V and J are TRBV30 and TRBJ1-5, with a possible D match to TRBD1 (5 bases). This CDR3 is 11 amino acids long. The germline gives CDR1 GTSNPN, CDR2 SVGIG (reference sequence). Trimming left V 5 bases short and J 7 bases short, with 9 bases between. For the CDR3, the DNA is TGTGCCTGGGGTCCAGGGCAGCCCCAGCATTTT. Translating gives CAWGPGQPQHF.

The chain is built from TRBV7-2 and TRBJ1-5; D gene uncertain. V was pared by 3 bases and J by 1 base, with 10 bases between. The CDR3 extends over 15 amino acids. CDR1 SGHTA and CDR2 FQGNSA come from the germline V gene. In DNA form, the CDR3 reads TGTGCCAGCAGCTTCCGTGCGCGGAGCAATCAGCCCCAGCATTTT. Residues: CASSFRARSNQPQHF.

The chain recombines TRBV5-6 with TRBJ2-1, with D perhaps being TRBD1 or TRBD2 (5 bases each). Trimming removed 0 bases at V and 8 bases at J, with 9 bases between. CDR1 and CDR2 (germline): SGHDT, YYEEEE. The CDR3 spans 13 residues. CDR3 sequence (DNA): TGTGCCAGCAGCTTGGGGGGGAAGCATGAGCAGTTCTTC. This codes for CASSLGGKHEQFF.

CDR3 sequence: CASSRTSRTSTDTQYF. The CDR3 DNA reads TGTGCCAGTAGTAGGACTAGCCGCACTAGCACAGATACGCAGTATTTT. This sequence joins TRBV19 and TRBJ2-3, with TRBD2 matching 8 bases. The CDR3 covers 16 residues. Germline CDR1 LNHDA, CDR2 SQIVND (reference sequence). V was pared by 4 bases and J by 0 bases, with 6 bases of the junction left unmatched.

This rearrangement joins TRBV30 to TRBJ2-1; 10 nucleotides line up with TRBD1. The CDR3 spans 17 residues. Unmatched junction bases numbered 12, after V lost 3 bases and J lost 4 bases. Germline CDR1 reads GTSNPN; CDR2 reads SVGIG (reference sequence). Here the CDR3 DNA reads TGTGCCTGGAGGTCCCGACCCGGGACAGGGGCTTACAATGAGCAGTTCTTC. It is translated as CAWRSRPGTGAYNEQFF.

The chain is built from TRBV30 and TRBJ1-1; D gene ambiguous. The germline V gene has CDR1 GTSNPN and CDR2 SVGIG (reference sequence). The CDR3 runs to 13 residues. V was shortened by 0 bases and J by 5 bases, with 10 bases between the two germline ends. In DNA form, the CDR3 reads TGTGCCTGGAGTGTAATAAGAGGGACTGAAGCTTTCTTT. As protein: CAWSVIRGTEAFF.

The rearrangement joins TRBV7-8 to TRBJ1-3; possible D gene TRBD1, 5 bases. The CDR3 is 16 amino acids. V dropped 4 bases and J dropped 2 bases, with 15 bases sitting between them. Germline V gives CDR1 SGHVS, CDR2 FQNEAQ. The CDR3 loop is CASSWGRVLTGNTIYF. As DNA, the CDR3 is TGTGCCAGCAGCTGGGGGAGGGTGTTAACTGGAAACACCATATATTTT.

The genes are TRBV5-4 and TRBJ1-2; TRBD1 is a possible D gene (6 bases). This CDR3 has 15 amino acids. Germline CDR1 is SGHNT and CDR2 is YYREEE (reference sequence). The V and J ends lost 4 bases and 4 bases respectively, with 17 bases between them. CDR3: CASSTSRGLAYGYTF. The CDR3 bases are TGTGCCAGCAGCACCAGCAGGGGACTGGCCTATGGCTACACCTTC. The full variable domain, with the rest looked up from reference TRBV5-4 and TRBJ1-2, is ETGVTQSPTHLIKTRGQQVTLRCSSQSGHNTVSWYQQALGQGPQFIFQYYREEENGRGNFPPRFSGLQFPNYSSELNVNALELDDSALYLCASSTSRGLAYGYTFGSGTRLTVV.

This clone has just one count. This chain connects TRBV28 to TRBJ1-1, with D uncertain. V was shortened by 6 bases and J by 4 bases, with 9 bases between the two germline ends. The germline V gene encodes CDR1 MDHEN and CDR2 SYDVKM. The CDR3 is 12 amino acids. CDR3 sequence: CASRLSATEAFF. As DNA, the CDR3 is TGTGCCAGCAGGCTGAGTGCCACTGAAGCTTTCTTT.

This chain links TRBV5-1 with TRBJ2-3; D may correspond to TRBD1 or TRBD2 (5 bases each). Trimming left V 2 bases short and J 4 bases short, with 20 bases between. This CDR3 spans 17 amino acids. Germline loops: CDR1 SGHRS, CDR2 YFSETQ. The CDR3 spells CASSLVPGTVGADTQYF. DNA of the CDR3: TGCGCCAGCAGCTTAGTGCCAGGGACCGTAGGAGCAGATACGCAGTATTTT.

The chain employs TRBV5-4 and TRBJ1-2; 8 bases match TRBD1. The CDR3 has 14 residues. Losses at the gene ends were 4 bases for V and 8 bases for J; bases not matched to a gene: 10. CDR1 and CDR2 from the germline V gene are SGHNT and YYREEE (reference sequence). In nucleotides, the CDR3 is TGTGCCAGCAGCCTAGGACAGGGAACGGGAGGCTACACCTTC. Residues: CASSLGQGTGGYTF.

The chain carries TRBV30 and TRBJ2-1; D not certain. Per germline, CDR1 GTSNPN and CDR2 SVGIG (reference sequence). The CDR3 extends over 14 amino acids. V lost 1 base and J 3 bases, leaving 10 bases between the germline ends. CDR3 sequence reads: CAWSGETLYNEQFF. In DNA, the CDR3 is TGTGCCTGGAGTGGGGAAACCCTCTACAATGAGCAGTTCTTC.

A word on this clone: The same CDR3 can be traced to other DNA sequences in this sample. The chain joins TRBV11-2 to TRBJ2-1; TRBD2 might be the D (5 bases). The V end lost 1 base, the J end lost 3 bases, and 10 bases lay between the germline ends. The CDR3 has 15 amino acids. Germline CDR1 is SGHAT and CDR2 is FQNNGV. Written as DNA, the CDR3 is TGTGCCAGCAGCTTAGGGCTAGCACTCTACAATGAGCAGTTCTTC. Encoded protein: CASSLGLALYNEQFF.

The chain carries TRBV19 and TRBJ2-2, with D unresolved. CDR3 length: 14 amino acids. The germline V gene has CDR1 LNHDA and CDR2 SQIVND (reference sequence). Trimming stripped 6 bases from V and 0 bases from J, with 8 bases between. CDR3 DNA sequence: TGTGCCAGTAGAGCCTCCCCGAACACCGGGGAGCTGTTTTTT. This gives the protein CASRASPNTGELFF.

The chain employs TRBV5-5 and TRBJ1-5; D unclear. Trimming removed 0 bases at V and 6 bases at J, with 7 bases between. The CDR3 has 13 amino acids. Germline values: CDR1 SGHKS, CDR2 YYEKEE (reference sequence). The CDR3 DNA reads TGTGCCAGCAGCTTGGCCATTAGTCAGCCCCAGCATTTT. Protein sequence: CASSLAISQPQHF.

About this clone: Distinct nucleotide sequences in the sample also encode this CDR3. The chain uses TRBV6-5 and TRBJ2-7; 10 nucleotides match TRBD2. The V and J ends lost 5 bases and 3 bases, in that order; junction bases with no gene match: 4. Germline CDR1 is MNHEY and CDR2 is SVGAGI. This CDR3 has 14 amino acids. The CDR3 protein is CASSPRTSGYEQYF. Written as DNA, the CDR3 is TGTGCCAGCAGTCCCCGGACTAGCGGCTACGAGCAGTACTTC.

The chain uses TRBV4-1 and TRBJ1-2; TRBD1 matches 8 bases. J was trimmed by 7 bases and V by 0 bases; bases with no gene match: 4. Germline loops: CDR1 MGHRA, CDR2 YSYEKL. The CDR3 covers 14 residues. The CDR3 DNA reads TGCGCCAGCAGCCAAGACCCAGGGGGCTCTGGCTACACCTTC. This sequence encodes CASSQDPGGSGYTF.

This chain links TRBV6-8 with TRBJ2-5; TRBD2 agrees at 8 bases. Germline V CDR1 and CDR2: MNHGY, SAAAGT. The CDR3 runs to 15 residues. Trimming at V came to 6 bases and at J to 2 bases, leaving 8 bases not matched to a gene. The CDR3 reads CASSSGLAWQETQYF. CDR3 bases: TGTGCCAGCAGCTCTGGACTAGCCTGGCAAGAGACCCAGTACTTC.

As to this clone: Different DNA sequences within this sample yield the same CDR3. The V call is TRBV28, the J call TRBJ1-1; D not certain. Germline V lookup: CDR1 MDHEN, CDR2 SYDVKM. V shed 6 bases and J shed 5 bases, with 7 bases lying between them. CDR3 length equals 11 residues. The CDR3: CASRTATEAFF. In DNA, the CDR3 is TGTGCCAGCAGAACGGCAACTGAAGCTTTCTTT.